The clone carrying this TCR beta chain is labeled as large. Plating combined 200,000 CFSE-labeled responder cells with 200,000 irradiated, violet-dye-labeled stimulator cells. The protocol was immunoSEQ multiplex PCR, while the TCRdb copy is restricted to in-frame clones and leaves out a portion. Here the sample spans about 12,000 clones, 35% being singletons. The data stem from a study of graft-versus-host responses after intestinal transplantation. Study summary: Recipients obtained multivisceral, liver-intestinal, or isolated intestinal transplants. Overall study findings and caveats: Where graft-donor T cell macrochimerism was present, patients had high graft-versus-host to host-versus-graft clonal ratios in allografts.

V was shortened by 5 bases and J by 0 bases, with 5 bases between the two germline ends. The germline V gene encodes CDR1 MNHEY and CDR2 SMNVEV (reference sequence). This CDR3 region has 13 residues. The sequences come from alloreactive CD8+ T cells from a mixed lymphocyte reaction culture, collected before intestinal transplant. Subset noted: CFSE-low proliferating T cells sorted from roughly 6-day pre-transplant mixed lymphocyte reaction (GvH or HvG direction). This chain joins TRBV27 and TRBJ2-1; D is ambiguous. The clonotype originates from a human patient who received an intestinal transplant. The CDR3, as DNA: TGTGCCAGCAGTGTGGGCTCCTACAATGAGCAGTTCTTC. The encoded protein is CASSVGSYNEQFF.